This T cell receptor (beta chain) appears in the sequencing data of a study of PD-L1 blockade in urothelial cancer. For the study at large: Before enrollment, 0 to 3 chemotherapy regimens had been given to patients. Analyses were performed on blood at 3 weeks after treatment start (the second dose) and at 6 weeks.

Clones were sequenced by immunoSEQ multiplex PCR, and TCRdb holds only the in-frame ones, with some missing. The sample lists fewer than 60,000 clones; about 86% were seen once. V was pared by 3 bases and J by 4 bases, with 4 bases between. This CDR3 region has 11 residues. From germline, CDR1 is SEHNR and CDR2 FQNEAQ (reference sequence). Time point: pretreatment peripheral blood. This TCR came from a man between 65 and 85 years old with urothelial cancer. V and J are TRBV7-9 and TRBJ2-7; D is ambiguous. This specimen consisted of PBMCs, obtained around atezolizumab (anti-PD-L1) treatment. CDR3 nucleotide sequence: TGTGCCAGCAGCTTGACTTACGAGCAGTACTTC. The encoded protein is CASSLTYEQYF.